Presented here are 25 T cell receptor beta chains from one specimen sequenced in a study of T-cell memory formation after mild COVID-19. TCRdb reanalysed the 5' RACE reads using MiXCR and keeps one entry per CDR3 protein. This sample has some 100,000 distinct CDR3 sequences; 11% occur once, and the top ten carry roughly two fifths. Sequencing was performed on PBMCs or a T cell subset sorted from them (not recorded which). Receptor source: a man aged 18 to 29 who had mild COVID-19 (a few samples of this study predate the infection). Cell type and time point are not known.

The chain is built from TRBV20-1 and TRBJ2-3; 15 bases fit TRBD2. V lost 5 bases, J lost 4 bases, and 4 bases stayed unmatched. The CDR3 runs to 15 residues. Germline V gene data show CDR1 as DFQATT and CDR2 as SNEGSKA (reference sequence). In nucleotides, the CDR3 is TGCAGTGCTCCCCGGACTAGCGGGGGGGCAGATACGCAGTATTTT. Its protein product is CSAPRTSGGADTQYF.

This clonotype was seen at least ten times. The rearrangement links TRBV7-9 to TRBJ2-1; perhaps D is TRBD1 or TRBD2 (6 bases each). Trimming pared 7 bases from V and 7 bases from J, leaving 17 bases between. Per the germline V gene, CDR1 is SEHNR and CDR2 is FQNEAQ (reference sequence). This CDR3 contains 14 residues. In DNA form, the CDR3 reads TGTGCCAGCAAACCAGGGGAGGAGAGGAATGAGCAGTTCTTC. This gives the protein CASKPGEERNEQFF.

This clonotype has a handful of counts. The CDR3 DNA reads as TGCAGCGTTGAAGGTTCCGGGGATGGTCAGCCCCAGCATTTT. Residues: CSVEGSGDGQPQHF. This chain connects TRBV29-1 to TRBJ1-5; D gene uncertain. CDR1 is SQVTM and CDR2 is ANQGSEA in the germline V gene. Trimming left V 1 base short and J 6 bases short, with 13 bases between. This CDR3 spans 14 amino acids.

Only a few counts were recorded for this clonotype. The V gene is TRBV5-1, the J gene TRBJ1-5, with TRBD1 matching over 9 bases. CDR1 is SGHRS, CDR2 YFSETQ, per germline. With 4 bases clipped from V and 4 bases from J, the junction kept 9 bases outside the gene matches. This CDR3 has 16 amino acids. The CDR3 here is CASSGSGTGFNQPQHF. CDR3 DNA sequence: TGCGCCAGCAGCGGATCCGGGACAGGGTTTAATCAGCCCCAGCATTTT.

This clonotype appeared many times. This CDR3 reads CASSSGRDRAFEETQYF. In DNA form, the CDR3 reads TGCGCCAGCAGCTCAGGTCGGGACAGGGCGTTCGAAGAGACCCAGTACTTC. This chain links TRBV5-1 with TRBJ2-5, with 9 positions matching TRBD1. Germline V gives CDR1 SGHRS, CDR2 YFSETQ. This CDR3 is built from 17 residues. Germline trimming cut 3 bases from V and 3 bases from J; bases unmatched to any gene: 12.

In its sample, this clonotype was seen a few times. J is TRBJ2-1 and V is TRBV12-3 or TRBV12-4; 10 nucleotides match TRBD2. The ends lost 8 bases at V and 3 bases at J; junction bases unmatched: 4. The CDR3 sequence is 14 residues long. The CDR3 DNA is TGTGCCAGCGTAGCGGGGGGTCTCTACAATGAGCAGTTCTTC. Encoded protein: CASVAGGLYNEQFF.

This clonotype was detected only a few times. The chain uses TRBV7-9 and TRBJ2-7, with TRBD1 matching over 7 bases. J lost 4 bases, V lost 4 bases, and 7 bases had no gene match. CDR3 size: 14 residues. CDR1 and CDR2 from the germline V gene are SEHNR and FQNEAQ (reference sequence). Written as DNA, the CDR3 is TGTGCCAGCAGCTCTCGACAGGGAAGGTACGAGCAGTACTTC. This translates into CASSSRQGRYEQYF.

This clonotype was observed a handful of times. V is TRBV2 and J is TRBJ1-1; a weak D match, TRBD1 (5 bases). The CDR3 is 16 amino acids. V shed 3 bases and J shed 0 bases, with 14 bases lying between them. Per the germline V gene, CDR1 is SNHLY and CDR2 is FYNNEI. The CDR3 is CASSDDRGGMNTEAFF. DNA for the CDR3: TGTGCCAGCAGTGATGATAGGGGAGGCATGAACACTGAAGCTTTCTTT.

This clonotype came up a few times. The gene calls are TRBV20-1 and TRBJ2-5, with D uncertain. The germline gives CDR1 DFQATT, CDR2 SNEGSKA (reference sequence). V was trimmed by 1 base and J by 0 bases, leaving 12 bases between them. CDR3 length: 15 residues. CDR3 coding DNA: TGCAGTGCTAGAGTCTTAGCAGCGTACCAAGAGACCCAGTACTTC. This gives the protein CSARVLAAYQETQYF.

This chain connects TRBV2 to TRBJ2-5; no definite D call. The CDR3 is 15 amino acids. V lost 1 base and J 2 bases, leaving 11 bases between the germline ends. Per germline, CDR1 SNHLY and CDR2 FYNNEI. The CDR3 loop reads CASSEGLQLQETQYF. DNA for the CDR3: TGTGCCAGCAGTGAAGGATTACAGCTTCAAGAGACCCAGTACTTC.

The chain links TRBV28 to TRBJ2-7; TRBD1 aligns across 11 bases. Unmatched junction bases numbered 4, after V lost 4 bases and J lost 5 bases. Germline CDR1 reads MDHEN; CDR2 reads SYDVKM. This CDR3 spans 14 amino acids. The CDR3 spells CASSSGQGVHEQYV. CDR3 DNA sequence: TGTGCCAGCAGTTCGGGACAGGGGGTCCACGAGCAGTACGTC.

The chain has TRBV18 and TRBJ1-1, with a possible D match to TRBD1 (5 bases). V lost 3 bases and J lost 8, with 13 bases in between. CDR3 size: 13 residues. In germline, CDR1 is KGHSH, CDR2 LQKENI. CDR3 coding DNA: TGTGCCAGCTCACCGGAGGGGCGAGCCGAAGCTTTCTTT. This gives the protein CASSPEGRAEAFF.

The chain links TRBV4-3 to TRBJ2-2, with TRBD1 matching over 7 bases. The V segment lost 0 bases and the J segment 1 base; nucleotides outside the gene matches: 2. The germline gives CDR1 LGHNA, CDR2 YSLEER. This CDR3 is built from 16 residues. The CDR3 nucleotides read TGCGCCAGCAGCCAAGAATGGACAGGGAACACCGGGGAGCTGTTTTTT. Translated: CASSQEWTGNTGELFF.

The gene calls are TRBV28 and TRBJ2-2; 8 bases are a match to TRBD1. The trim removed 5 bases at V and 12 bases at J, leaving 5 bases unmatched. Per the germline V gene, CDR1 is MDHEN and CDR2 is SYDVKM. The CDR3 extends over 12 amino acids. The CDR3 region is CASSHDRGKLFF. CDR3 nucleotides: TGTGCCAGCAGTCACGACAGGGGAAAGCTGTTTTTT. The full variable domain, in which reference TRBV28 and TRBJ2-2 provide the parts outside the CDR3, is DVKVTQSSRYLVKRTGEKVFLECVQDMDHENMFWYRQDPGLGLRLIYFSYDVKMKEKGDIPEGYSVSREKKERFSLILESASTNQTSMYLCASSHDRGKLFFGEGSRLTVL.

This clonotype was picked up a small number of times. This chain uses TRBV7-9 with TRBJ1-2, with D perhaps matching TRBD1 (5 bases). The germline gives CDR1 SEHNR, CDR2 FQNEAQ (reference sequence). V lost 0 bases and J lost 0, with 8 bases in between. The CDR3 length is 15 residues. This CDR3 is CASSLAGVSNYGYTF. The CDR3 nucleotides are TGTGCCAGCAGCTTAGCAGGGGTGTCTAACTATGGCTACACCTTC.

This clonotype has more than one count but fewer than ten. This rearrangement joins TRBV6-2 or TRBV6-3 to TRBJ1-3; D call uncertain. Germline V gene data show CDR1 as MNHEY and CDR2 as SVGEGT. The V and J ends lost 2 bases and 8 bases respectively, with 31 bases between them. The CDR3 loop spans 20 amino acids. DNA for the CDR3: TGTGCCAGCAGTTACCCAATTCAGCTGACTGCATTACCCGATCGAGACACCATATATTTT. Protein sequence: CASSYPIQLTALPDRDTIYF.

This clonotype occurred many times. The chain couples TRBV7-9 to TRBJ2-5, with 7 bases lining up with TRBD1. V dropped 5 bases and J dropped 4; count of bases not matched to a gene: 7. Germline CDR1 and CDR2: SEHNR and FQNEAQ (reference sequence). The length of the CDR3 is 14 residues. CDR3 sequence reads: CASSLPGQPETQYF. Written as DNA, the CDR3 is TGTGCCAGCAGCCTCCCGGGACAGCCAGAGACCCAGTACTTC.

The rearrangement uses TRBV4-1 and TRBJ2-7, with D hard to call. The V gene's germline CDR1 is MGHRA and CDR2 YSYEKL. This CDR3 comprises 15 residues. V lost 1 base and J 2 bases, leaving 12 bases between the germline ends. The CDR3 region is CASSQALGTTYEQYF. Here the CDR3 DNA reads TGCGCCAGCAGCCAAGCCCTGGGTACCACCTACGAGCAGTACTTC.

The chain couples TRBV4-1 to TRBJ1-2; D possibly corresponds to TRBD1 (5 bases). V lost 2 bases to trimming and J lost 8 bases, with 21 bases between them. In germline, CDR1 is MGHRA, CDR2 YSYEKL. CDR3 length equals 16 residues. The CDR3 protein is CASSQPQQVGEVGYTF. CDR3 coding DNA: TGCGCCAGCAGCCAACCCCAACAGGTGGGGGAAGTAGGCTACACCTTC.

The V gene is TRBV28, the J gene TRBJ2-7, with 8 bases that match TRBD1. The CDR3 length is 14 residues. Trimming at V came to 5 bases and at J to 7 bases, leaving 10 bases not matched to a gene. Germline lookup yields CDR1 MDHEN and CDR2 SYDVKM. In DNA form, the CDR3 reads TGTGCCAGCAGTCCAGGACAGGGCCCCGGGGAGCAGTACGTC. Amino acid sequence: CASSPGQGPGEQYV.

The rearrangement links TRBV6-2 or TRBV6-3 to TRBJ2-1; 12 positions agree with TRBD2. CDR3 size: 12 residues. The V gene end was trimmed by 6 bases and the J gene end by 15 bases; junction bases not matched to a gene: 6. Germline V gene lookup returns CDR1 MNHEY and CDR2 SVGEGT. This CDR3 is CASRQLAGGLFF. CDR3 in DNA: TGTGCCAGCAGACAACTAGCGGGGGGATTGTTCTTC.

This clonotype was seen many times. This chain uses TRBV7-8 with TRBJ2-7, with a tentative D call TRBD2 (6 bases). Trimming removed 2 bases from V and 3 bases from J, with 14 bases in between. The germline V gene has CDR1 SGHVS and CDR2 FQNEAQ. The CDR3 sequence is 15 residues long. CDR3 nucleotide sequence: TGTGCCAGCAGCTTAAAGACTAGTCTCTTCTACGAGCAGTACGTC. The encoded protein is CASSLKTSLFYEQYV.

The table lists this clonotype with many counts. The rearrangement joins TRBV21-1 to TRBJ1-5; the table's TRBD1 call for D was not verified on the DNA. TRBV21-1 is classified as a pseudogene. CDR3 length: 18 amino acids. The CDR3 DNA reads as TGTGCCAGCAGCAAACCACGGGGGGAAGTGAGGAGCAATCAGCCCCAGCATTTT. Residues: CASSKPRGEVRSNQPQHF.

This sequence joins TRBV21-1 and TRBJ2-5; the table's D call of TRBD2 was not tested on the DNA. TRBV21-1 is annotated as a pseudogene. The CDR3 runs to 15 residues. CDR3 amino acids: CANEGFSSSRETQYF. CDR3 sequence (DNA): TGTGCAAACGAGGGCTTCAGTTCGAGCCGGGAGACCCAGTACTTC.

This clonotype was seen a handful of times. This chain links TRBV4-1 with TRBJ1-1, with 11 bases aligning to TRBD1. The CDR3 consists of 15 residues. After removal of 5 bases from V and 5 bases from J, the junction contained 7 bases not matched to a gene. Germline V lookup: CDR1 MGHRA, CDR2 YSYEKL. CDR3 loop: CASSTRTGGRTEAFF. CDR3 DNA sequence: TGCGCCAGCAGCACCCGGACAGGGGGCCGAACTGAAGCTTTCTTT.